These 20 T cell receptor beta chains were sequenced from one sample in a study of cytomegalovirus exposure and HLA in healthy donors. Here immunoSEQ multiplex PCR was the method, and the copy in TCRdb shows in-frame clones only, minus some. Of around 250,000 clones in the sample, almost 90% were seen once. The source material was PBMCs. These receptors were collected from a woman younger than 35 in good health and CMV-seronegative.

The CDR3 loop is CASRRYLAGGPRNEQFF. DNA of the CDR3: TGTGCCAGCAGGCGCTACCTAGCGGGGGGGCCCCGCAATGAGCAGTTCTTC. The chain combines TRBV28 with TRBJ2-1, with 12 nucleotides matching TRBD2. Germline values: CDR1 MDHEN, CDR2 SYDVKM. The CDR3 sequence is 17 residues long. V lost 6 bases, J lost 6 bases, and 12 bases stayed unmatched.

CDR3 coding DNA: TGCGCCAGCAGCCACCCGACTAGCGGGGGGCGGGATACGCAGTATTTT. It translates to CASSHPTSGGRDTQYF. The chain has TRBV4-1 and TRBJ2-3; 13 nucleotides agree with TRBD2. Unmatched junction bases numbered 6, after V lost 3 bases and J lost 6 bases. This CDR3 has 16 residues. Germline CDR1 reads MGHRA; CDR2 reads YSYEKL.

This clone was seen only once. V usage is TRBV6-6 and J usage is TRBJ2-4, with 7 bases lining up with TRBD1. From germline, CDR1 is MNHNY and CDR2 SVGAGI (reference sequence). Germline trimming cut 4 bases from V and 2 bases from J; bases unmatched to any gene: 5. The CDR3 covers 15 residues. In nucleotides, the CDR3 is TGTGCCAGCAGTTCGTCGACAGGGACCAAAAACATTCAGTACTTC. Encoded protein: CASSSSTGTKNIQYF.

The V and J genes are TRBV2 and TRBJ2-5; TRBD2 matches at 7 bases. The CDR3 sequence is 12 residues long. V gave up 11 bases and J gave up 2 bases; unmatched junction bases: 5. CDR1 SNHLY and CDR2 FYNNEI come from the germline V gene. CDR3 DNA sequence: TGTGCCTCACGGGGACTACAAGAGACCCAGTACTTC. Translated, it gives CASRGLQETQYF.

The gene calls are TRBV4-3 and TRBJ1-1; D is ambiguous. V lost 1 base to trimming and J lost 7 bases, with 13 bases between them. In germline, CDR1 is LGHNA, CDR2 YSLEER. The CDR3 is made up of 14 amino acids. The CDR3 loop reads CASSQGHSAGEAFF. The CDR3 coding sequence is TGCGCCAGCAGCCAAGGACATTCAGCTGGTGAAGCTTTCTTT.

In DNA form, the CDR3 reads TGTGCCAGCAGTTCCCCTAGCGTATCCTACGAGCAGTACTTC. It specifies CASSSPSVSYEQYF. This rearrangement joins TRBV27 to TRBJ2-7, with a tentative D call TRBD2 (6 bases). V was clipped by 4 bases and J by 1 base, with 11 bases between them. The germline gives CDR1 MNHEY, CDR2 SMNVEV (reference sequence). The CDR3 length is 14 residues.

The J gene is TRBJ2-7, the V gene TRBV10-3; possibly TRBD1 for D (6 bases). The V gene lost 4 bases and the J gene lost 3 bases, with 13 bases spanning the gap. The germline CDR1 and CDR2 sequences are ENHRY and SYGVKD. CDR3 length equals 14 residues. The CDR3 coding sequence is TGTGCCATCAGTGGGGACATGGAATACTACGAGCAGTACTTC. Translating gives CAISGDMEYYEQYF.

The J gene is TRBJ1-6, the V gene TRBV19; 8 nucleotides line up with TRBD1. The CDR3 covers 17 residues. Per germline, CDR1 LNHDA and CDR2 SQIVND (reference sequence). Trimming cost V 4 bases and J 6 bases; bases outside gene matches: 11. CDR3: CASSTTGTGGTNSPLHF. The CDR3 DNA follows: TGTGCCAGTAGTACAACCGGGACAGGCGGAACTAATTCACCCCTCCACTTT.

This chain's CDR3 is CASSNRLGGFGNQPQHF. Here the CDR3 DNA reads TGTGCCAGCAGCAACCGCCTGGGGGGGTTCGGCAATCAGCCCCAGCATTTT. The chain joins TRBV7-8 to TRBJ1-5, with D possibly matching TRBD1 (5 bases). Trimming pared 5 bases from V and 2 bases from J, leaving 19 bases between. CDR1 is SGHVS and CDR2 is FQNEAQ in the germline V gene. The length of the CDR3 is 17 residues.

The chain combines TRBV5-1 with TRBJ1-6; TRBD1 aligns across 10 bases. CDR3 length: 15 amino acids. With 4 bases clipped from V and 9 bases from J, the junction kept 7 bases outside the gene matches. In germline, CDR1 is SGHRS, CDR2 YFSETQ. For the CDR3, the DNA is TGCGCCAGCAGCCGGACAGGGGGACTCACTTCACCCCTCCACTTT. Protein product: CASSRTGGLTSPLHF.

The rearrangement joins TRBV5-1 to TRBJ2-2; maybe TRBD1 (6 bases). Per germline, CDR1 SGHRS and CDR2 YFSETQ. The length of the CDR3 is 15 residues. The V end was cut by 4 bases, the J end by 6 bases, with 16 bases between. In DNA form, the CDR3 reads TGCGCCAGCAGCCTAACAGGGTACGCACCCGGGGAGCTGTTTTTT. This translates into CASSLTGYAPGELFF.

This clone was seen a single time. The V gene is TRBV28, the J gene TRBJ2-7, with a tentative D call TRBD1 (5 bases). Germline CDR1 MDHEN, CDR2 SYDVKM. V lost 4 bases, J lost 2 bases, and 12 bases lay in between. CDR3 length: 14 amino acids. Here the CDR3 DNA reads TGTGCCAGCAGTTCGACCCGACAGACCTACGAGCAGTACTTC. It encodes CASSSTRQTYEQYF.

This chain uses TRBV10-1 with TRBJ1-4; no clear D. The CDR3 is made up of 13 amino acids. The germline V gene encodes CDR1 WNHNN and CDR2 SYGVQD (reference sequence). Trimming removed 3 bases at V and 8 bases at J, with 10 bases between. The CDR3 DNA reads TGCGCCAGCAGTGACGAGAGTGTGGAAAAACTGTTTTTT. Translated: CASSDESVEKLFF.

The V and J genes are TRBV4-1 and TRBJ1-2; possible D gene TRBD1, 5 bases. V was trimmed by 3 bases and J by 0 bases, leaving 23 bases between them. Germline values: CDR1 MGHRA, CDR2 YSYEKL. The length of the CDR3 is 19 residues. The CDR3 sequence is CASSHPARDGLPANYGYTF. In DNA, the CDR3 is TGCGCCAGCAGCCACCCTGCCCGGGACGGACTACCAGCTAACTATGGCTACACCTTC.

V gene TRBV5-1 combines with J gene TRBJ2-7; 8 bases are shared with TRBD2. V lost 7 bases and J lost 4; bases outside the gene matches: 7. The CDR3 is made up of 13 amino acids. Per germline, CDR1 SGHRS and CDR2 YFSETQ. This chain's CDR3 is CASGVAGLYEQYF. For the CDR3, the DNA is TGCGCCAGCGGGGTAGCGGGGTTATACGAGCAGTACTTC.

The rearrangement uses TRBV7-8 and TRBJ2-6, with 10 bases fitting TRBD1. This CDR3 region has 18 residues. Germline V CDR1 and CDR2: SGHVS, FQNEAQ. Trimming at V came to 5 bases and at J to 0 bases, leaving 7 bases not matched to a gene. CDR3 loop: CASSAGQGVPSGANVLTF. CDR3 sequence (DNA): TGTGCCAGCAGCGCAGGACAGGGGGTTCCCTCTGGGGCCAACGTCCTGACTTTC.

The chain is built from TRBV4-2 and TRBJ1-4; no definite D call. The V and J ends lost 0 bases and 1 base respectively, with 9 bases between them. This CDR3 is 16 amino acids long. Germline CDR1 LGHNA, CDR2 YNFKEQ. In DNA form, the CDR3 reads TGTGCCAGCAGCCAAGACAAAGGGAGAACTAATGAAAAACTGTTTTTT. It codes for CASSQDKGRTNEKLFF.

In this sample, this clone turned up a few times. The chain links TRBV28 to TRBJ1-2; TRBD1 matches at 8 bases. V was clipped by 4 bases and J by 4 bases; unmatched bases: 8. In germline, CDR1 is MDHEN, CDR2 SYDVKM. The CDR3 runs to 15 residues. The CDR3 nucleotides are TGTGCCAGCAGTTGGTCGGACAGGGTTGGCTATGGCTACACCTTC. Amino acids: CASSWSDRVGYGYTF.

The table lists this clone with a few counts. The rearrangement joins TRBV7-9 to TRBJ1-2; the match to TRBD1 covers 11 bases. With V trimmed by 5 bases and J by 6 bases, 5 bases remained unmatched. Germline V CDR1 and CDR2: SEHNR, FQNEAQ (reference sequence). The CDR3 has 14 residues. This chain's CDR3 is CASSPRDRGDGYTF. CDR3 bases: TGTGCCAGCAGCCCCCGGGACAGGGGGGATGGCTACACCTTC.

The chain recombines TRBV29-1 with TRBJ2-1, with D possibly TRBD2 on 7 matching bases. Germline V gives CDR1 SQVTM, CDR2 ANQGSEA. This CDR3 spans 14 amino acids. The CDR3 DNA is TGCAGGACGGGGGGCATACTAAGTGGGGATGAGCAGTTCTTC. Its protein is CRTGGILSGDEQFF.